This T cell receptor (beta chain) was found in a study of OX40 agonist ivuxolimab in advanced cancers. Study in general: Patients got intravenous ivuxolimab at 0.01 to 10 mg/kg every 2 weeks. Eligibility rules accepted prior anti-PD-1, anti-PD-L1 or anti-CTLA-4 therapy, and roughly 40% had some. Study-wide results and caveats: More expanded clones were found, on average, in CD8+ than in CD4+ T cells.

The germline gives CDR1 WSHSY, CDR2 SAAADI. With 7 bases removed from V and 0 bases from J, the gap between germline ends came to 16 bases. This CDR3 has 16 amino acids. In regard to this clone: Antigen unknown.

Sequenced by immunoSEQ multiplex PCR; TCRdb stores in-frame clones only, minus some. The sample has around 92,000 clones, roughly 80% seen once. The cohort excluded patients with autoimmune disease history or systemic immunosuppression. The TCR comes from an adult with an advanced solid tumor such as melanoma, head and neck, liver or kidney cancer. The chain links TRBV10-2 to TRBJ1-5, with TRBD1 as a possible D gene (6 bases). Sequenced here: CD4+ or CD8+ T cells sorted from blood, sampled in a trial of the OX40 agonist ivuxolimab. The CDR3 bases are TGCGCCAGCACCCAAGGGGGGTTGGATAGCAATCAGCCCCAGCATTTT. Translated: CASTQGGLDSNQPQHF.